Below are 13 T cell receptor beta chains sequenced from a single sample in a study of T cell responses to AZD1222 COVID-19 vaccine. Data came from immunoSEQ multiplex PCR; TCRdb stores just in-frame clones and leaves some out. The table records 160,000 or so clones, about 92% of them present only once. Sequences were derived from peripheral blood, sampled on day 0 of AZD1222 vaccination. The source is an adult in good health.

This clone occurred once. The chain employs TRBV9 and TRBJ2-1; 14 nucleotides match TRBD2. Germline V gives CDR1 SGDLS, CDR2 YYNGEE. The CDR3 has 17 residues. J gave up 10 bases and V 2 bases, and 11 bases lay outside the gene matches. CDR3 DNA sequence: TGTGCCAGCAGCGTGGGCTTGGGACTAGCGGGAGACTCCGAGCAGTTCTTC. Its protein is CASSVGLGLAGDSEQFF.

This sequence joins TRBV5-1 and TRBJ1-1; tentatively, D is TRBD1 (5 bases). Germline CDR1 is SGHRS and CDR2 is YFSETQ. The CDR3 length is 17 residues. The V gene lost 4 bases and the J gene lost 0 bases, with 19 bases spanning the gap. The CDR3 DNA follows: TGCGCCAGCAGCCCAACTCCGCTGGGACCTCTGAACACTGAAGCTTTCTTT. Amino acids: CASSPTPLGPLNTEAFF.

The chain combines TRBV12-3 or TRBV12-4 with TRBJ1-5, with a weak D call TRBD1 (5 bases). With 6 bases removed from V and 6 bases from J, the gap between germline ends came to 9 bases. This CDR3 has 12 amino acids. CDR3 loop: CASRRDGQPQHF. CDR3 nucleotides: TGTGCCAGCAGAAGGGACGGTCAGCCCCAGCATTTT.

The gene calls are TRBV19 and TRBJ1-1; TRBD1 aligns across 7 bases. The V and J ends lost 6 bases and 2 bases, in that order; junction bases with no gene match: 3. The CDR3 spans 13 residues. The germline CDR1 and CDR2 sequences are LNHDA and SQIVND (reference sequence). The CDR3 DNA follows: TGTGCCAGTAGCACAGGGGCCAACACTGAAGCTTTCTTT. Translated, it gives CASSTGANTEAFF.

The chain uses TRBV30 and TRBJ1-1; D unclear. Trimming removed 2 bases at V and 1 base at J, with 8 bases between. The CDR3 runs to 13 residues. Germline CDR1 is GTSNPN and CDR2 is SVGIG (reference sequence). CDR3 in amino acids: CAWSRTGNTEAFF. CDR3 bases: TGTGCCTGGAGTAGAACGGGGAACACTGAAGCTTTCTTT.

CDR3 residues: CASSRDGDTEAFF. CDR3 DNA sequence: TGTGCCAGCAGTAGAGACGGGGACACTGAAGCTTTCTTT. The rearrangement joins TRBV13 to TRBJ1-1, with D unclear. The CDR3 sequence is 13 residues long. Deletions cut 6 bases from V and 3 bases from J, with 11 bases between. Germline CDR1 reads PRHDT; CDR2 reads FYEKMQ (reference sequence).

The chain has TRBV7-9 and TRBJ1-1; D is undetermined. V lost 3 bases, J lost 0 bases, and 8 bases lay in between. Germline values: CDR1 SEHNR, CDR2 FQNEAQ (reference sequence). The CDR3 is 14 residues long. CDR3 in DNA: TGTGCCAGCAGCTTTCCGCAGGTGAACACTGAAGCTTTCTTT. This codes for CASSFPQVNTEAFF. Using reference TRBV7-9 and TRBJ1-1 for the parts outside the CDR3, the full variable domain is DTGVSQNPRHKITKRGQNVTFRCDPISEHNRLYWYRQTLGQGPEFLTYFQNEAQLEKSRLLSDRFSAERPKGSFSTLEIQRTEQGDSAMYLCASSFPQVNTEAFFGQGTRLTVV.

The CDR3 region is CASSSDTPGGNQPQHF. Here the CDR3 DNA reads TGTGCCAGCAGTTCGGACACACCAGGAGGCAATCAGCCCCAGCATTTT. The chain has TRBV6-5 and TRBJ1-5, with TRBD1 as a possible D gene (5 bases). Trimming stripped 4 bases from V and 2 bases from J, with 15 bases between. The CDR3 is 16 amino acids. The germline gives CDR1 MNHEY, CDR2 SVGAGI.

The chain couples TRBV13 to TRBJ2-7, with D uncertain. The CDR3 covers 12 residues. Germline loops: CDR1 PRHDT, CDR2 FYEKMQ (reference sequence). Trimming removed 5 bases from V and 2 bases from J, with 7 bases in between. The CDR3 DNA follows: TGTGCCAGCAGCCCCAGAACCTACGAGCAGTACTTC. Amino acids: CASSPRTYEQYF.

The V call is TRBV5-4, the J call TRBJ1-4, with D maybe TRBD1 (6 bases). Trimming cost V 0 bases and J 0 bases, with 6 bases left between them. CDR1 is SGHNT, CDR2 YYREEE, per germline (reference sequence). There are 15 residues in the CDR3. Here the CDR3 reads CASSLGTATNEKLFF. The CDR3 DNA sequence: TGTGCCAGCAGCTTGGGGACAGCAACTAATGAAAAACTGTTTTTT.

The count of this clone is one. CDR3 in DNA: TGTGCCAGCAGCCAAGATCATTTTCGCCCTGGGGAACTGTTTTTT. It translates to CASSQDHFRPGELFF. The chain employs TRBV14 and TRBJ1-4; no reliable D call. Trimming shortened V by 0 bases and J by 12 bases, and 17 bases separated the two germline ends. CDR1 SGHDN and CDR2 FVKESK come from the germline V gene. CDR3 length: 15 amino acids.

This clone showed up just once. The CDR3 DNA reads as TGTGCCAGCAGCGAAGGGACTCCTAACACCGGGGAGCTGTTTTTT. The encoded protein is CASSEGTPNTGELFF. The chain uses TRBV9 and TRBJ2-2, with a possible D match to TRBD2 (6 bases). Germline CDR1 and CDR2: SGDLS and YYNGEE. The CDR3 consists of 15 residues. The V end was cut by 3 bases, the J end by 2 bases, with 11 bases between.

The rearrangement uses TRBV12-3 or TRBV12-4 and TRBJ1-1; D call uncertain. The CDR3 contains 11 residues. Between the trimmed V and J ends, which lost 5 bases and 14 bases, there was a span of 15 bases. The CDR3 reads CASSLREGLFF. The CDR3 nucleotides are TGTGCCAGCAGTCTTCGAGAGGGCCTCTTCTTT.